This T cell receptor (beta chain) was identified during a study of shared clonotypes between healthy human individuals. Study-wide results and limits: Larger richness was generally estimated for naive than memory subsets. Genetic and exposure-history diversity was limited by the few donors.

On this clone: Its antigen is as yet unknown.

Free of recent acute infections or vaccinations, the donors were healthy HIV-negative adults. The CD4+ fraction was divided into a CD45RA+ naive subset and a CD45RA-negative memory subset. Measured with immunoSEQ multiplex PCR; TCRdb has only the in-frame clones, and not every one. The data hold under 1,900,000 clones, with approximately 98.5% observed a single time. The sequence derives from a man aged 25 to 40 in good health. The sample consisted of naive CD4+ T cells sorted from blood. The subset here: CD45RA+ positively selected.

The CDR3 reads CASSQAPGSRSYTF. The CDR3 coding sequence is TGTGCCAGCAGCCAAGCACCAGGGAGTAGGAGCTACACCTTC. The gene calls are TRBV14 and TRBJ1-2, with D tentatively TRBD1 (5 bases). CDR1 SGHDN and CDR2 FVKESK come from the germline V gene. This CDR3 contains 14 residues. V shed 1 base and J shed 9 bases, with 15 bases lying between them.